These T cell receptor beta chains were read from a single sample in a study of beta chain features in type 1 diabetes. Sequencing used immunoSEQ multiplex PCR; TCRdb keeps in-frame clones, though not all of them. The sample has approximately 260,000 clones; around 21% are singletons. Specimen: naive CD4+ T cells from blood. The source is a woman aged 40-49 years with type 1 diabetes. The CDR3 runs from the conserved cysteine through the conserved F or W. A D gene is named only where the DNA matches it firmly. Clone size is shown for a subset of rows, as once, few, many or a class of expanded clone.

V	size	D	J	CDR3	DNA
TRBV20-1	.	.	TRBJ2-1	CSGERAYEQFF	TGCAGTGGGGAGAGGGCATATGAGCAGTTCTTC
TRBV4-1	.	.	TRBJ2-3	CASSQDEGDTQYF	TGCGCCAGCAGCCAAGATGAGGGAGATACGCAGTATTTT
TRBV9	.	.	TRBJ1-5	CASSVGQAGDQPQHF	TGTGCCAGCAGCGTAGGACAGGCGGGGGATCAGCCCCAGCATTTT
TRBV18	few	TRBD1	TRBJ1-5	CASSRGQGGNQPQHF	TGTGCCAGCTCACGGGGACAGGGAGGGAATCAGCCCCAGCATTTT
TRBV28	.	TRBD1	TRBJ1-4	CASGRRDRGEKLFF	TGTGCCAGCGGGCGTCGGGACAGGGGTGAAAAACTGTTTTTT
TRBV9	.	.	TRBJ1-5	CASSGSPGGAQHF	TGTGCCAGCAGCGGTTCTCCGGGGGGAGCGCAGCATTTT
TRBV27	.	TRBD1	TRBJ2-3	CASSLIQGDTDTQYF	TGTGCCAGCAGTCTAATTCAGGGGGACACAGATACGCAGTATTTT
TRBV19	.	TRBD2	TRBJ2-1	CASNSASGEQFF	TGTGCCAGTAACTCGGCTAGCGGTGAGCAGTTCTTC
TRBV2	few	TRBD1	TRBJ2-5	CASSDRQGIETQYF	TGTGCCAGCAGTGACCGACAGGGAATCGAGACCCAGTACTTC
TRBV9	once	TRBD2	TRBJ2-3	CASSPRTSGTDTQYF	TGTGCCAGCAGCCCCCGGACTAGCGGCACAGATACGCAGTATTTT
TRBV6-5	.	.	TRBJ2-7	CATGRQALTYEQYF	TGTGCCACCGGACGACAGGCGCTGACCTACGAGCAGTACTTC
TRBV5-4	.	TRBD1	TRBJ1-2	CASSTGQGEDYGYTF	TGTGCCAGCAGCACCGGACAGGGGGAAGACTATGGCTACACCTTC
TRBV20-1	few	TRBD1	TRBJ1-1	CSADRGGLAFF	TGCAGTGCAGACAGGGGTGGGTTGGCTTTCTTT
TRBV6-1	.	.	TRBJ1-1	CASSEYRVTAFF	TGTGCCAGCAGTGAATACAGGGTGACGGCTTTCTTT
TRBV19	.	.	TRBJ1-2	CASRVGRGSYGYTF	TGTGCCAGTAGGGTCGGACGGGGGAGCTATGGCTACACCTTC
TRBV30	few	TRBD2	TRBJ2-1	CAIAGVESSYNEQFF	TGTGCCATAGCGGGAGTGGAGAGCTCCTACAATGAGCAGTTCTTC
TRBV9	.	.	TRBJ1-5	CASSVEGDPNQPQHF	TGTGCCAGCAGCGTAGAGGGGGACCCGAATCAGCCCCAGCATTTT
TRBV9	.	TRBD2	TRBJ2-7	CASSVSPGAGGSEQYF	TGTGCCAGCAGCGTATCCCCAGGGGCGGGAGGTTCCGAGCAGTACTTC
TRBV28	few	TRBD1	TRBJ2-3	CASSLDRGTDTQYF	TGTGCCAGCAGTTTGGACAGGGGTACAGATACGCAGTATTTT
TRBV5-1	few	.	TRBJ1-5	CASSPGDWGNQPQHF	TGCGCCAGCAGCCCGGGTGACTGGGGCAATCAGCCCCAGCATTTT
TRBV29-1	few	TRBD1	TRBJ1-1	CSGGQGGSEAFF	TGCAGCGGGGGACAGGGCGGCTCTGAAGCTTTCTTT
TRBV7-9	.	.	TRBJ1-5	CASSSKAGEPQHF	TGTGCCAGCAGCTCGAAAGCGGGAGAGCCCCAGCATTTT
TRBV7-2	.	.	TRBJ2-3	CASSLGRSTDTQYF	TGTGCCAGCAGCTTGGGCCGCAGCACAGATACGCAGTATTTT
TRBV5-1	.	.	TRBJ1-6	CASSLAEGRDSPLHF	TGCGCCAGCAGCTTGGCCGAAGGGAGGGACTCACCCCTCCACTTT
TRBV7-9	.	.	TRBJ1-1	CASSISSTEAFF	TGTGCCAGCAGCATTTCTTCCACTGAAGCTTTCTTT
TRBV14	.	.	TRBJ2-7	CASSQGGRYEQYF	TGTGCCAGCAGCCAAGGGGGCCGTTACGAGCAGTACTTC
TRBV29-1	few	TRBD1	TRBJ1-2	CSVEAAPGQSNYGYTF	TGCAGCGTTGAAGCCGCCCCGGGACAGTCTAACTATGGCTACACCTTC
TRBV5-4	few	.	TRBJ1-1	CASSLQVLNTEAFF	TGTGCCAGCAGCTTACAGGTATTGAACACTGAAGCTTTCTTT
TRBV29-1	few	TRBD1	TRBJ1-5	CSVKTSGTGVNQPQHF	TGCAGCGTCAAAACTTCCGGGACAGGGGTTAATCAGCCCCAGCATTTT
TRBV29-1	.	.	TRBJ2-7	CSVVPSDSEQYF	TGCAGCGTTGTCCCTAGCGATTCCGAGCAGTACTTC
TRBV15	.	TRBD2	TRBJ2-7	CATSRSSSGRAGEQYF	TGTGCCACCAGCAGATCCTCAAGCGGGAGGGCCGGTGAGCAGTACTTC
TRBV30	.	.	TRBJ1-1	CAWTHPGTEAFF	TGTGCCTGGACCCACCCAGGTACTGAAGCTTTCTTT
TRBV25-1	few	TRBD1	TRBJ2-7	CASSDTGTGAYEQYF	TGTGCCAGCAGTGATACCGGGACAGGGGCCTACGAGCAGTACTTC
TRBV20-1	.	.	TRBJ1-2	CSAQDSYGYTF	TGCAGTGCACAGGACAGCTATGGCTACACCTTC
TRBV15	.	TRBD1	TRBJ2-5	CATRDRGEETQYF	TGTGCCACTCGGGACAGGGGGGAAGAGACCCAGTACTTC
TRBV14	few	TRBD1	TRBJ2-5	CASSQEGTARGETQYF	TGTGCCAGCAGCCAAGAAGGGACAGCTCGTGGGGAGACCCAGTACTTC
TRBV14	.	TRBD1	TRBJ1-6	CASSQAGGAYNSPLHF	TGTGCCAGCAGCCAAGCAGGGGGCGCCTATAATTCACCCCTCCACTTT
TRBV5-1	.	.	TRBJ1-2	CASSPSRDYGYTF	TGCGCCAGCAGCCCGTCCAGGGACTATGGCTACACCTTC
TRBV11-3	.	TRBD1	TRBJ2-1	CASSPGQGGYNEQFF	TGTGCCAGCAGTCCAGGACAGGGAGGATACAATGAGCAGTTCTTC
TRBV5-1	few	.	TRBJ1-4	CASSLGPTTATNEKLFF	TGCGCCAGCAGCTTGGGTCCAACGACAGCAACTAATGAAAAACTGTTTTTT
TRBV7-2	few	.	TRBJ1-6	CASSLYYNSPLHF	TGTGCCAGCAGTTTATACTATAATTCACCCCTCCACTTT
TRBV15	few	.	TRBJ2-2	CATSRDLVAPGELFF	TGTGCCACCAGCAGAGATCTGGTAGCCCCCGGGGAGCTGTTTTTT
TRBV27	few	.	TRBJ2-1	CASSLRDTSYNEQFF	TGTGCCAGCAGTTTACGGGACACTTCCTACAATGAGCAGTTCTTC
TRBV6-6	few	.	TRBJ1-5	CASSYRQAGNQPQHF	TGTGCCAGCAGTTATAGGCAGGCAGGCAATCAGCCCCAGCATTTT
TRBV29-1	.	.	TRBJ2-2	CSVVSSAGVSGELFF	TGCAGCGTTGTTTCTTCGGCAGGGGTGTCCGGGGAGCTGTTTTTT
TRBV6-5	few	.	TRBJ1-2	CASSYRVAYGYTF	TGTGCCAGCAGTTACCGAGTAGCCTATGGCTACACCTTC
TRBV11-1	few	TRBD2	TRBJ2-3	CASSPGDYSDTQYF	TGTGCCAGCAGCCCGGGGGACTATTCAGATACGCAGTATTTT
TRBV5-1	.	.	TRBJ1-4	CASSLADGEKLFF	TGCGCCAGCAGCTTGGCAGACGGGGAAAAACTGTTTTTT
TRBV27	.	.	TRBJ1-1	CASSLSGSPEAFF	TGTGCCAGCAGTTTATCGGGTAGCCCTGAAGCTTTCTTT
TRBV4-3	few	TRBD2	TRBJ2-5	CASSQDLAGGVPTQYF	TGCGCCAGCAGCCAAGACTTAGCGGGGGGGGTCCCGACCCAGTACTTC
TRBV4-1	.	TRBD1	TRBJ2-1	CASSLGQGVRNEQFF	TGCGCCAGCAGCTTGGGACAGGGGGTGAGGAATGAGCAGTTCTTC
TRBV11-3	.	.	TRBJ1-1	CASSLDRSNTEAFF	TGTGCCAGCAGCCTTGACAGGTCGAACACTGAAGCTTTCTTT
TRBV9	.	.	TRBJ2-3	CASSAQEKEGTQYF	TGTGCCAGCAGCGCCCAAGAGAAGGAGGGTACGCAGTATTTT